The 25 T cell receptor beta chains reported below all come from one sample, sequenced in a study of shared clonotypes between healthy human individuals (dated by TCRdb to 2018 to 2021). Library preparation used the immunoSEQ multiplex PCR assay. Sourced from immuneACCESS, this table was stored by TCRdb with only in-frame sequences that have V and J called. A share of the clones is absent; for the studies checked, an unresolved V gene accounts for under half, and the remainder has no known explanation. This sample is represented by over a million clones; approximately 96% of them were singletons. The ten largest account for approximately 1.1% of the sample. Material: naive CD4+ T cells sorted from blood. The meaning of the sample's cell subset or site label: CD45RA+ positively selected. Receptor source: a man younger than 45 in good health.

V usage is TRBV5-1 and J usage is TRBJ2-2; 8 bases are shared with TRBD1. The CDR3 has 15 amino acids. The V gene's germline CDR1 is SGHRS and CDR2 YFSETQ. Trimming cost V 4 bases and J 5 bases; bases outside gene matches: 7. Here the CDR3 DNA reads TGCGCCAGCAGCCCAGGACAGGGTGTAACCGGGGAGCTGTTTTTT. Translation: CASSPGQGVTGELFF.

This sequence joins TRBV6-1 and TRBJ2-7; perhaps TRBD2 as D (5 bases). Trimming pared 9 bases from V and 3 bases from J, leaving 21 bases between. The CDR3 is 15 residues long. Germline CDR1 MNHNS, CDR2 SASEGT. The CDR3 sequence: CASFEMRATIYEQYF. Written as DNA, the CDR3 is TGTGCCAGTTTTGAAATGAGGGCGACAATCTACGAGCAGTACTTC.

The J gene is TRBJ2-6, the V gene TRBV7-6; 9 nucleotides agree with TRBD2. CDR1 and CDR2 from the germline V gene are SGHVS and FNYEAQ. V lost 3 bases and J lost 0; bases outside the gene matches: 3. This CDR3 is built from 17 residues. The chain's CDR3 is CASSLGGRDSGANVLTF. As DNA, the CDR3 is TGTGCCAGCAGCTTGGGCGGGAGGGACTCTGGGGCCAACGTCCTGACTTTC.

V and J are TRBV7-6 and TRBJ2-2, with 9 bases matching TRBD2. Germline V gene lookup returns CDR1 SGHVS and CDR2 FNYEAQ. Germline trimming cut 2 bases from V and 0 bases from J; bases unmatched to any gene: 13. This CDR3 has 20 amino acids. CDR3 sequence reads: CASSLMVASGIGSNTGELFF. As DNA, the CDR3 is TGTGCCAGCAGCTTAATGGTGGCTAGCGGGATTGGCTCGAACACCGGGGAGCTGTTTTTT.

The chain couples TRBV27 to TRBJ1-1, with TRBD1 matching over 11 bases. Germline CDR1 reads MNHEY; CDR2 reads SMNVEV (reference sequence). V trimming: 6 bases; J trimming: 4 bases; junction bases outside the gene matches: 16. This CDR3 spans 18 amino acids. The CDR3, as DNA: TGTGCCAGCAGCAACCATTGGACAGGGGGCATGATTGGCACTGAAGCTTTCTTT. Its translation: CASSNHWTGGMIGTEAFF.

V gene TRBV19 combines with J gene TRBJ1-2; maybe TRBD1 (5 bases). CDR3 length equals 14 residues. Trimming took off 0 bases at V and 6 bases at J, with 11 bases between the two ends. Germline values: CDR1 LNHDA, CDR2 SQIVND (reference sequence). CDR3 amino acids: CASSIEGRFDGYTF. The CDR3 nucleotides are TGTGCCAGTAGTATAGAGGGGCGATTTGATGGCTACACCTTC.

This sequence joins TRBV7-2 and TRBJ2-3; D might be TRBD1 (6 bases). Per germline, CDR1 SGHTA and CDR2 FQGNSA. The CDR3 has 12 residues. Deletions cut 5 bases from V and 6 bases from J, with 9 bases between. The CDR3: CASSPQGDTQYF. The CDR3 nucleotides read TGTGCCAGCAGCCCACAGGGTGATACGCAGTATTTT. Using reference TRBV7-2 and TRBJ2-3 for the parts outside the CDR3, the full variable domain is GAGVSQSPSNKVTEKGKDVELRCDPISGHTALYWYRQSLGQGLEFLIYFQGNSAPDKSGLPSDRFSAERTGGSVSTLTIQRTQQEDSAVYLCASSPQGDTQYFGPGTRLTVL.

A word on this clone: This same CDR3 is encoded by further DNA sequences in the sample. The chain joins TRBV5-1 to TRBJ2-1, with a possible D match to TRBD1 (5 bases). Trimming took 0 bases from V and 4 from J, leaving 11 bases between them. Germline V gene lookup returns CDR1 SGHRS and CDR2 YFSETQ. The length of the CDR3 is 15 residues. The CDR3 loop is CASSLGQGSYNEQFF. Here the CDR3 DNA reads TGCGCCAGCAGCTTGGGGCAGGGCTCTTACAATGAGCAGTTCTTC.

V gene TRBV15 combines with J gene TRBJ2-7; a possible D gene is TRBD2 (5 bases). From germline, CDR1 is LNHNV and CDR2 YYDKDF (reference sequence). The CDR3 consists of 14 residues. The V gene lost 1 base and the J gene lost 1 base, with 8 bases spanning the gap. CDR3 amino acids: CATSRADSSYEQYF. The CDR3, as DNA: TGTGCCACCAGCAGAGCGGACTCATCCTACGAGCAGTACTTC.

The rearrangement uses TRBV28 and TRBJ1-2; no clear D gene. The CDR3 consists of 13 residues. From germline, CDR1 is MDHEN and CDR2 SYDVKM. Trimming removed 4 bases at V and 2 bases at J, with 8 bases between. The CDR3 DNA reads TGTGCCAGCAGTTCAGGACCGAACTATGGCTACACCTTC. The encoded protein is CASSSGPNYGYTF.

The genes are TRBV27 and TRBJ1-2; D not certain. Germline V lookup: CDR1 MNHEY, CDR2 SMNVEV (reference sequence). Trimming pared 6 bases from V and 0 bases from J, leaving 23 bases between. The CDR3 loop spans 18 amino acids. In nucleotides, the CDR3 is TGTGCCAGCAGGTTCCGAGCGGTTAGTCGAGCTGCTAACTATGGCTACACCTTC. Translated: CASRFRAVSRAANYGYTF.

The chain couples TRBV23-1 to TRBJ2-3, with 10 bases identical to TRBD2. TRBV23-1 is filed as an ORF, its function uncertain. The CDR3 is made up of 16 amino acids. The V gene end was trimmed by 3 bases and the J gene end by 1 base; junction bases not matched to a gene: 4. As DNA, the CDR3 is TGCGCCAGCAGTCACCCTAGCGGGAGAGGCACAGATACGCAGTATTTT. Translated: CASSHPSGRGTDTQYF.

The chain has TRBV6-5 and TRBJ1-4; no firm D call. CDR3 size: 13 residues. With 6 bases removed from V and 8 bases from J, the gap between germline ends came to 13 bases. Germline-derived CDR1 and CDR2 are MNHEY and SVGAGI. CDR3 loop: CASRDTTGEKLFF. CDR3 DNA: TGTGCCAGCAGGGATACAACGGGAGAAAAACTGTTTTTT.

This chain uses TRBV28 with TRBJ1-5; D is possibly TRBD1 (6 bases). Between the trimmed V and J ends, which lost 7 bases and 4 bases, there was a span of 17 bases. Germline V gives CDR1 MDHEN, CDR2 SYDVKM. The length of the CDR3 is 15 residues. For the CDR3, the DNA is TGTGCCAGCATCCAGGGGAACAGCAGAAATCAGCCCCAGCATTTT. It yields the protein CASIQGNSRNQPQHF. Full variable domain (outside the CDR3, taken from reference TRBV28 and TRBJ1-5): DVKVTQSSRYLVKRTGEKVFLECVQDMDHENMFWYRQDPGLGLRLIYFSYDVKMKEKGDIPEGYSVSREKKERFSLILESASTNQTSMYLCASIQGNSRNQPQHFGDGTRLSIL.

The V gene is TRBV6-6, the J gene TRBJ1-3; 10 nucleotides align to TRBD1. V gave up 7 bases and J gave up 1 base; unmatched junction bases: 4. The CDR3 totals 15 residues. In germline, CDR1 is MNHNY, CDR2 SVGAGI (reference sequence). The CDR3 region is CASNMDRGSGNTIYF. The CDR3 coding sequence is TGTGCCAGCAACATGGACAGGGGGTCTGGAAACACCATATATTTT.

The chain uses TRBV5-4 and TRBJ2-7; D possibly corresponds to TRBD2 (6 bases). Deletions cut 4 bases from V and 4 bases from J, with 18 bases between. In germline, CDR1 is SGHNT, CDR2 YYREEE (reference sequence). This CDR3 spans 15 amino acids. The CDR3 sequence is CASSLDPGRKYEQYF. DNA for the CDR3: TGTGCCAGCAGCCTAGACCCCGGGAGAAAATACGAGCAGTACTTC.

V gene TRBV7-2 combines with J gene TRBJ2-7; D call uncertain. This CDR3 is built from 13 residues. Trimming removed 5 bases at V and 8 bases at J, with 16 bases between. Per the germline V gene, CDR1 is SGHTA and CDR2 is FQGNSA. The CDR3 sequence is CASSAQVELKQYF. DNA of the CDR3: TGTGCCAGCAGCGCCCAAGTCGAGTTGAAGCAGTACTTC.

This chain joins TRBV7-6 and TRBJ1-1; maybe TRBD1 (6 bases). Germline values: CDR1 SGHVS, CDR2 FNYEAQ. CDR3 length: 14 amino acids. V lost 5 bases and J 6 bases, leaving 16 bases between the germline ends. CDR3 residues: CASSLSQAGAEAFF. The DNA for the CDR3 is TGTGCCAGCAGCCTCAGCCAGGCAGGGGCTGAAGCTTTCTTT.

CDR3 sequence: CASSQTLGQIRNNEQFF. DNA for the CDR3: TGTGCCAGCAGCCAGACGCTCGGACAGATACGCAACAATGAGCAGTTCTTC. The chain combines TRBV5-6 with TRBJ2-1, with D perhaps matching TRBD1 (6 bases). Trimming took 4 bases from V and 5 from J, leaving 22 bases between them. Per the germline V gene, CDR1 is SGHDT and CDR2 is YYEEEE. This CDR3 contains 17 residues.

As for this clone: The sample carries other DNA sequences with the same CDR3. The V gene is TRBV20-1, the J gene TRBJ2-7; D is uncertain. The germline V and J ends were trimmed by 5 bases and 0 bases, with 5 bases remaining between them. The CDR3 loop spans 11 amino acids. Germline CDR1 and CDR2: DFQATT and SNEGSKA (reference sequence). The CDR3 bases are TGCAGTGCTTCTGACTCCTACGAGCAGTACTTC. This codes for CSASDSYEQYF.

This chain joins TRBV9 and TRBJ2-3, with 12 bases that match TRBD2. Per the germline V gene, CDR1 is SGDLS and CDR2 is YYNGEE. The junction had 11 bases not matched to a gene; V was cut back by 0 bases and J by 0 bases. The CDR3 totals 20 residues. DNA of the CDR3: TGTGCCAGCAGCGTAGGCTTTCTAGGACTAGCGGGGACTAGCACAGATACGCAGTATTTT. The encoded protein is CASSVGFLGLAGTSTDTQYF.

CDR3 protein: CASRGTTSNQPQHF. As DNA, the CDR3 is TGTGCCAGCAGGGGGACTACGAGCAATCAGCCCCAGCATTTT. V usage is TRBV6-5 and J usage is TRBJ1-5, with D possibly being TRBD1 (5 bases). Deletions cut 6 bases from V and 1 base from J, with 10 bases between. CDR1 and CDR2 (germline): MNHEY, SVGAGI. The CDR3 is 14 residues long.

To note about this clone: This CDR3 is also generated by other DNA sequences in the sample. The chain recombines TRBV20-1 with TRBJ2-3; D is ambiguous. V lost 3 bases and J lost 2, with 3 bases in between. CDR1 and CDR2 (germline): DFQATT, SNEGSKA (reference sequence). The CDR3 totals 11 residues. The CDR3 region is CSASVTDTQYF. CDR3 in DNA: TGCAGTGCTAGCGTCACAGATACGCAGTATTTT.

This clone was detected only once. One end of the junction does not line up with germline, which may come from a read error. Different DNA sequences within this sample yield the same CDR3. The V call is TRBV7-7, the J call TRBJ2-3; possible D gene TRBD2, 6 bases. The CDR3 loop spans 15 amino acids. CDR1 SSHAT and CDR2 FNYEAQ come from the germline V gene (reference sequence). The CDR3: CASSLGRTSTDTQYF. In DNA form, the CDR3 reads TGTGCTAGCAGCTTAGGGAGGACTAGCACAGATACGCAGTATTTT. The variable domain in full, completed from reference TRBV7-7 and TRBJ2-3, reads GAGVSQSPRYKVTKRGQDVTLRCDPISSHATLYWYQQALGQGPEFLTYFNYEAQPDKSGLPSDRFSAERPEGSISTLTIQRTEQRDSAMYRCASSLGRTSTDTQYFGPGTRLTVL.

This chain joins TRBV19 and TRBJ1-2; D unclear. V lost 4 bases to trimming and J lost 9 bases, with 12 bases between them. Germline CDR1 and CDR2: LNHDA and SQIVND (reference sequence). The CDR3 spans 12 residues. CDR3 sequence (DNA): TGTGCCAGTAGTAGTCCCCAGTGGCGCTACACCTTC. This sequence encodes CASSSPQWRYTF.